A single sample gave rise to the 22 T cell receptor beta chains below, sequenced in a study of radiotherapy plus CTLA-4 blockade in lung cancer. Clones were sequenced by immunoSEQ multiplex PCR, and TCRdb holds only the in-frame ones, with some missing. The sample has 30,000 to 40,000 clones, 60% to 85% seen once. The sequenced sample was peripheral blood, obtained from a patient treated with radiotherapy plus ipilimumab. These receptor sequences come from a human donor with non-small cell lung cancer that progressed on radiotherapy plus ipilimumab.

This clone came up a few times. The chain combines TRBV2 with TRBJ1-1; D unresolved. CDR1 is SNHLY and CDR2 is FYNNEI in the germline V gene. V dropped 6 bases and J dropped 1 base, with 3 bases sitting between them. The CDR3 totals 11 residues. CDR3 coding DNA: TGTGCCAGCAGCCCGAACACTGAAGCTTTCTTT. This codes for CASSPNTEAFF.

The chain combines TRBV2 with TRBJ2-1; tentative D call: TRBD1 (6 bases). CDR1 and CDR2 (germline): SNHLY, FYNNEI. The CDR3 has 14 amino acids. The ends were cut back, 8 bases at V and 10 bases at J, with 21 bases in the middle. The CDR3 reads CASPPENRVDEQFF. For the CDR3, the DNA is TGTGCCAGCCCCCCGGAAAACAGGGTCGACGAGCAGTTCTTC.

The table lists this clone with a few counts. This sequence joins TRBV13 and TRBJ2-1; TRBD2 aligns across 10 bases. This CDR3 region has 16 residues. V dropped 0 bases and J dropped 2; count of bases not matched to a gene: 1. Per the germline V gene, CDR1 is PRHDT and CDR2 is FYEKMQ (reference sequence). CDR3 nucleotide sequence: TGTGCCAGCAGCTTAGGGCTAGCGGGAGCCTACAATGAGCAGTTCTTC. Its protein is CASSLGLAGAYNEQFF.

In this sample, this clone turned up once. The CDR3 region has the DNA TGTGCCAGCGGGTTCCCCACAGGGGGGTTGGATGAATCCGGGGAGCTGTTTTTT. Amino acid sequence: CASGFPTGGLDESGELFF. This rearrangement joins TRBV4-2 to TRBJ2-2; 8 bases match TRBD1. The trim removed 8 bases at V and 6 bases at J, leaving 20 bases unmatched. CDR1 is LGHNA, CDR2 YNFKEQ, per germline. The CDR3 sequence is 18 residues long.

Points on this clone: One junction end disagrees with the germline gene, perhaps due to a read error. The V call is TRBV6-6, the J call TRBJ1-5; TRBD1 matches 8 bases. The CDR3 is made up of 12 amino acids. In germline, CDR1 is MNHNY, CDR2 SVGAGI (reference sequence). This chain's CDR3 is CASGQGKQPQHF. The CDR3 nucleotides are TGTGCCAGCGGACAGGGCAAACAGCCCCAGCATTTT.

The CDR3 DNA sequence: TGTGCCAGCAGCTTAGGAAGACAGGTGAACACCGGGGAGCTGTTTTTT. Translated, it gives CASSLGRQVNTGELFF. J is TRBJ2-2 and V is TRBV11-3, with D possibly being TRBD1 (6 bases). From germline, CDR1 is SGHNT and CDR2 YENEEA. The V and J ends lost 1 base and 1 base respectively, with 10 bases between them. This CDR3 comprises 16 residues.

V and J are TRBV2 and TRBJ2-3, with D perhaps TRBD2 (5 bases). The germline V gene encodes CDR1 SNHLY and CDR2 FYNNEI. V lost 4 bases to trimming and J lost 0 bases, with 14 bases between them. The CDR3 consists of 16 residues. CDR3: CASSVDSQSSTDTQYF. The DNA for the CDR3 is TGTGCCAGCAGTGTGGACTCACAGTCTAGCACAGATACGCAGTATTTT.

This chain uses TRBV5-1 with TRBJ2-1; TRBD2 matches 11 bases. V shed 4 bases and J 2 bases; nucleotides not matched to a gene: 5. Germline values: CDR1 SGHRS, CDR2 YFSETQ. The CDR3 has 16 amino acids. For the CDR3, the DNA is TGCGCCAGCAGCGTTCTAGCGGGAGGACCCTACAATGAGCAGTTCTTC. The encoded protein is CASSVLAGGPYNEQFF.

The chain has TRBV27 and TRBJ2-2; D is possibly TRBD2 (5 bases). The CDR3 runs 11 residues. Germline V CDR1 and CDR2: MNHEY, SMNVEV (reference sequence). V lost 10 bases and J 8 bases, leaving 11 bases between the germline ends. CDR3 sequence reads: CATRRAGELFF. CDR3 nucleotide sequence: TGTGCCACCCGGCGGGCTGGGGAGCTGTTTTTT.

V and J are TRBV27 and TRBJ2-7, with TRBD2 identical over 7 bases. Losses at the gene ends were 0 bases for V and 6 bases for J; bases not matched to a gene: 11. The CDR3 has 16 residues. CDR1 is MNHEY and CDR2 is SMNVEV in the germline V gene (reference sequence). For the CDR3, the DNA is TGTGCCAGCAGTTTATCGGGAGGGGAAAGGGTTCTCGAGCAGTACTTC. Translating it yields CASSLSGGERVLEQYF.

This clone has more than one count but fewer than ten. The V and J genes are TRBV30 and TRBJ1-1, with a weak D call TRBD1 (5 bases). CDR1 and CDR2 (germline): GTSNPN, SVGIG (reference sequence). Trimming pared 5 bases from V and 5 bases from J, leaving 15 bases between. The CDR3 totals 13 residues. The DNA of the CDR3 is TGTGCCTGGGCCCATGGGGGAGGAACTGAAGCTTTCTTT. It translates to CAWAHGGGTEAFF.

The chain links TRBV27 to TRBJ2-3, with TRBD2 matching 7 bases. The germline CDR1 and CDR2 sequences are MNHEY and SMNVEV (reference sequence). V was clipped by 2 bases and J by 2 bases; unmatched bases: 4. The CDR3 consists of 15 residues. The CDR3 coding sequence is TGTGCCAGCAGTTTACTAGCGGCTTACACAGATACGCAGTATTTT. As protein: CASSLLAAYTDTQYF.

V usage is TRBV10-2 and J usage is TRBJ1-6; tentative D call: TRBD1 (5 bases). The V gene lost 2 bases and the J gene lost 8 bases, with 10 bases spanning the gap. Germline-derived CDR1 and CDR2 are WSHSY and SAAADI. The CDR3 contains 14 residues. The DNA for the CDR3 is TGCGCCAGCAGTGAGAGGGGTATGGATTCACCCCTCCACTTT. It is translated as CASSERGMDSPLHF.

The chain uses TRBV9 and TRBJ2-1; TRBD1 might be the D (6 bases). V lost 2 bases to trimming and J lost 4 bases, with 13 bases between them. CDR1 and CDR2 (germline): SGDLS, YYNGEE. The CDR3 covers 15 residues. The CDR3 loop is CASSVLGTIYNEQFF. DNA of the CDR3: TGTGCCAGCAGCGTCCTAGGGACAATATACAATGAGCAGTTCTTC.

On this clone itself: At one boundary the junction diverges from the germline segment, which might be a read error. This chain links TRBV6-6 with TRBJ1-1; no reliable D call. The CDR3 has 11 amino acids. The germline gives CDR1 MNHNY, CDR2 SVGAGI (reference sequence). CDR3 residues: CASSYLSTLLF. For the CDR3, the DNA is TGTGCCAGCAGTTACCTGTCTACACTTCTCTTT.

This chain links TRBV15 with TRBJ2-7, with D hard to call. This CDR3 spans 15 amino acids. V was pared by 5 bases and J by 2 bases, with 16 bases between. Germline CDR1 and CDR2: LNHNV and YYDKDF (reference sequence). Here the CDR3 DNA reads TGTGCCACCAGCTTCGAAAGGGATTTCACCTACGAGCAGTACTTC. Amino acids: CATSFERDFTYEQYF.

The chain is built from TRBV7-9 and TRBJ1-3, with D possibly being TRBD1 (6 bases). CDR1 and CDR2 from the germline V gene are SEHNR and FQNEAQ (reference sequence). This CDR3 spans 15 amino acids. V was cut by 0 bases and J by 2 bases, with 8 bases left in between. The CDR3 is CASSLASGAGNTIYF. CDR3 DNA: TGTGCCAGCAGCTTAGCGTCAGGGGCTGGAAACACCATATATTTT.

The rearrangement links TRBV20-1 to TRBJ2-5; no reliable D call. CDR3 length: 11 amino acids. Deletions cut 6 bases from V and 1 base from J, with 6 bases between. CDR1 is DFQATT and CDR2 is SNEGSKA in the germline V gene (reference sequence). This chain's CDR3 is CSAYSQETQYF. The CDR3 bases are TGCAGTGCATACAGCCAAGAGACCCAGTACTTC.

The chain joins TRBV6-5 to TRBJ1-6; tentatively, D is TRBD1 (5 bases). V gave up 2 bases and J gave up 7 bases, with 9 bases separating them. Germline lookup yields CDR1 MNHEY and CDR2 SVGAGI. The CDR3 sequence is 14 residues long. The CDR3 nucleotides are TGTGCCAGCAGTTACCGGGACCTCAATTCACCCCTCCACTTT. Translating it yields CASSYRDLNSPLHF.

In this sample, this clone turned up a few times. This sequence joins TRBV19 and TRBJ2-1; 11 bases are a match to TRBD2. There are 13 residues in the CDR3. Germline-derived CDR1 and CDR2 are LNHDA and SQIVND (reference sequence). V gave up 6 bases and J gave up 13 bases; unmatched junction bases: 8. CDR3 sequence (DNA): TGTGCCAGTAGCCCTGTACTAGCGGGGGATCAGTTCTTC. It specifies CASSPVLAGDQFF.

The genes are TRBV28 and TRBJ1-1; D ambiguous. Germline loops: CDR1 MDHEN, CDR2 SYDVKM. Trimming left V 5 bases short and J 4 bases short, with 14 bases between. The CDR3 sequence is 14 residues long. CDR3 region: CASSLYGESTEAFF. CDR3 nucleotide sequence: TGTGCCAGCAGTCTCTATGGGGAGTCCACTGAAGCTTTCTTT.

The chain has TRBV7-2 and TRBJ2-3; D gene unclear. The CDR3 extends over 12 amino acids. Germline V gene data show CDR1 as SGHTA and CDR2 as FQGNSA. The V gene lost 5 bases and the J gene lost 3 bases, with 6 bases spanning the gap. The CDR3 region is CASSLATDTQYF. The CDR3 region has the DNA TGTGCCAGCAGCCTCGCTACAGATACGCAGTATTTT.